Listed below are T cell receptor beta chains from one sample, sequenced in a study of Graves' ophthalmopathy and Graves' hyperthyroidism. TCRdb re-called the multiplex PCR reads with MiXCR, one entry per CDR3 protein. The table has over a million distinct CDR3 sequences, about 38% seen once. The sample comprised peripheral blood or thyroid tissue (not recorded which). Source of these receptors: an adult man with Graves' hyperthyroidism. The CDR3 runs from the conserved cysteine through the conserved F or W. D genes are given only for firm matches. Clone size appears in some rows only: once, few, many, or a class for an expanded clone.

d_gene,j_gene,abundance,v_gene,CDR3nt,CDR3aa
TRBD2,TRBJ2-7,NA,TRBV7-9,TGTGCCAGCAGCTTATGGGACTCTCTAGCGGCGTCCTCCTACGAGCAGTACTTC,CASSLWDSLAASSYEQYF
TRBD1,TRBJ2-7,many,TRBV5-8,TGTGCCAGCAGCCCCGGGGGGACAGGGAACTTTGAGCAGTACTTC,CASSPGGTGNFEQYF
NA,TRBJ2-7,NA,TRBV15,TGTGCCACCAGCAGAGATTGGCACGAGCAGTGCTTC,CATSRDWHEQCF
NA,TRBJ1-1,NA,TRBV4-2,TGTGCCAGCAGCCAAGCTGGGCAGGGGTTTGAAGCTTTCTTT,CASSQAGQGFEAFF
NA,TRBJ2-2,NA,TRBV10-3,TGTGCCAGCAGTTACATAGCCACCGGGGAGCTGTTTTTT,CASSYIATGELFF
TRBD2,TRBJ2-7,many,TRBV7-6,TGTGCCAGCAGCCCCCAGCGGGGAACCTACGAGCAGTACTTC,CASSPQRGTYEQYF
NA,TRBJ1-1,few,TRBV27,TGTGCCAGCAGTCTCGCGTTTGGGTCTGAAGCTTTCTTT,CASSLAFGSEAFF
NA,TRBJ2-2,NA,TRBV29-1,TGCAGCGCCGACCCTAGCAGGGGACGGCCCGGGGAGCTGTTTTTT,CSADPSRGRPGELFF
NA,TRBJ1-1,many,TRBV5-6,TGTGCCAGCAGCTCCCGGGTCGGTCCTGAAGCTTTCTTT,CASSSRVGPEAFF
NA,TRBJ1-1,many,TRBV11-2,TGTGCCAGCAGCTTCCCTCATGCAGACGAAGCTTTCTTT,CASSFPHADEAFF
TRBD1,TRBJ2-7,many,TRBV6-5,TGTGCCAGCTCTTACAGGGGTGCGTACGAGCAGTACTTC,CASSYRGAYEQYF
TRBD1,TRBJ2-7,NA,TRBV29-1,TGCAGCGTTGAACGGTGGGAAACAGGGGTTCAATCCTACGAGCAGTACTTC,CSVERWETGVQSYEQYF
TRBD2,TRBJ2-2,NA,TRBV5-1,TGCGCCAGCAGCATTAGCGGGCCGGGCCTCACCGGGGAGCTGTTTTTT,CASSISGPGLTGELFF
TRBD1,TRBJ2-7,NA,TRBV10-3,TGTGCCCGCAGCGGACAGGGTTCCTACGAGCAGTACTTC,CARSGQGSYEQYF
NA,TRBJ2-6,NA,TRBV4-1,TGCGCCAGCAGCCAGGTAATAGACAGCTCTGGGGCCAACGTCCTGACTTTC,CASSQVIDSSGANVLTF
NA,TRBJ2-7,NA,TRBV9,TGTGCCAGCAGCGTGGGACCCGCGGGGCTCTCCTACGAGCAGTACTTC,CASSVGPAGLSYEQYF